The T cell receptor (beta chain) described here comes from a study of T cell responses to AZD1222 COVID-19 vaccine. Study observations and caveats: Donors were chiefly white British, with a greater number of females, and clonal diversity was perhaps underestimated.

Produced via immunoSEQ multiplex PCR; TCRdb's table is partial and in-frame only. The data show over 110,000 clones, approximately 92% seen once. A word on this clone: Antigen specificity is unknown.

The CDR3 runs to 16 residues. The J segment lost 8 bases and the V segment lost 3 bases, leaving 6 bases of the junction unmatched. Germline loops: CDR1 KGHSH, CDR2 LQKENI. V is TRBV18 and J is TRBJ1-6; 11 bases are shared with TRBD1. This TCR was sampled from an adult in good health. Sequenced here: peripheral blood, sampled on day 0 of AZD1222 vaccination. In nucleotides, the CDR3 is TGTGCCAGCTCACCGGACAGGGGGCGCAGAGATTCACCCCTCCACTTT. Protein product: CASSPDRGRRDSPLHF.